This T cell receptor (beta chain) was documented in a study of Tregs in tolerant kidney transplant recipients. Study-wide results and caveats: Nucleotide sequences could not be compared across some patients' samples due to primer changes.

Related graft donors supplied nonmyeloablative bone marrow transplants, and mixed chimerism was transient. Worth noting for this clone: Its specificity is unknown.

Profiling relied on immunoSEQ multiplex PCR, and the TCRdb table lists in-frame clones only, not all of them. This sample yields 74,000 or so clones, of which 90% to 95% are seen a single time; about 1.4% belongs to the top ten. The sequencing used CD4+ T cells from blood (PBMCs), collected 24 months after the transplant. This TCR derives from a human patient who received a combined kidney and bone marrow transplant. Some T cells may arise from the graft donor.

The CDR3 protein is CASSLLFTDTQYF. The CDR3 nucleotides read TGTGCCAGCAGCTTACTTTTCACAGATACGCAGTATTTT. The V and J genes are TRBV7-3 and TRBJ2-3; no definite D call. Per the germline V gene, CDR1 is SGHTA and CDR2 is FQGTGA. The CDR3 runs 13 residues. Trimming stripped 2 bases from V and 2 bases from J, with 5 bases between.